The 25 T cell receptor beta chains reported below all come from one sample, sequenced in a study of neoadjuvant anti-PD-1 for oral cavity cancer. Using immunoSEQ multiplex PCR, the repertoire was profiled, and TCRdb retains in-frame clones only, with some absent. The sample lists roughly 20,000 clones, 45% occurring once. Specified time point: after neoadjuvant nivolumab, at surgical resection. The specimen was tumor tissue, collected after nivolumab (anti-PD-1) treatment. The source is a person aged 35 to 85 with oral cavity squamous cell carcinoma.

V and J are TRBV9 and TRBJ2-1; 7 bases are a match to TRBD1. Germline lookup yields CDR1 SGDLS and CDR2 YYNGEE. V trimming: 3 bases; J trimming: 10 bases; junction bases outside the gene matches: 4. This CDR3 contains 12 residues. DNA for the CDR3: TGTGCCAGCAGCGAAACAGGGGTAGAGCAGTTCTTC. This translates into CASSETGVEQFF.

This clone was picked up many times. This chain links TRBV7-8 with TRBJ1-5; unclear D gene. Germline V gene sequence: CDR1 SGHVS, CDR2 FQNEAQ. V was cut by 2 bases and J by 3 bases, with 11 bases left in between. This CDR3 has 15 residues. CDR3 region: CASSLTRAYNQPQHF. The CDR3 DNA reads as TGTGCCAGCAGCTTAACCCGGGCCTACAATCAGCCCCAGCATTTT.

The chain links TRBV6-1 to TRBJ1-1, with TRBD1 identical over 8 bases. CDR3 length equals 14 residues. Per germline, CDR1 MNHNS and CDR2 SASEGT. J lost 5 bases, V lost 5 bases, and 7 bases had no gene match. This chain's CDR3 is CASSSQGARTEAFF. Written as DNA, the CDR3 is TGTGCCAGCAGTTCCCAGGGGGCAAGGACTGAAGCTTTCTTT.

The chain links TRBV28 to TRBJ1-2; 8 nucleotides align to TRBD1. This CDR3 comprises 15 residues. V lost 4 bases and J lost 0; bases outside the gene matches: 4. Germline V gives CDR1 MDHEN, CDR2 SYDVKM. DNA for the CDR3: TGTGCCAGCAGTTCGACAGGGGTTACTAACTATGGCTACACCTTC. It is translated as CASSSTGVTNYGYTF.

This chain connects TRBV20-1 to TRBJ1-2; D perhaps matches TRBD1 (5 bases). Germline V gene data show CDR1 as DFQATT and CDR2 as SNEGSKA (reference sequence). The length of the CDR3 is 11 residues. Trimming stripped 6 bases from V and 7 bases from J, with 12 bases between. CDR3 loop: CSAQLGGGYTF. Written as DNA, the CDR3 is TGCAGTGCCCAACTGGGGGGTGGCTACACCTTC.

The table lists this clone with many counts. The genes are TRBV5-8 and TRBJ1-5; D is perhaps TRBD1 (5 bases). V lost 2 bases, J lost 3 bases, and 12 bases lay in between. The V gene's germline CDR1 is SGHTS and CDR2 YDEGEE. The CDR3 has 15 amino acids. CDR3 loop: CASSFRVGNNQPQHF. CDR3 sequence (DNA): TGTGCCAGCAGCTTCAGGGTTGGGAACAATCAGCCCCAGCATTTT.

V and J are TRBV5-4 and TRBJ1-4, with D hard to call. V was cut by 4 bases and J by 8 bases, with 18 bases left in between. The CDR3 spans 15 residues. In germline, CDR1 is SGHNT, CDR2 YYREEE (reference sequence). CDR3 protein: CASSPSPLGGEKLFF. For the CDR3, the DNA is TGTGCCAGCAGCCCCTCCCCGTTAGGAGGGGAAAAACTGTTTTTT.

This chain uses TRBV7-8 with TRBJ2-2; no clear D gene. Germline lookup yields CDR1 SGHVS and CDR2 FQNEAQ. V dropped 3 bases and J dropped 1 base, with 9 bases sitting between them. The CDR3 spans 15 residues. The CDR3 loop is CASSFDTQNTGELFF. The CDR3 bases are TGTGCCAGCAGCTTTGATACCCAGAACACCGGGGAGCTGTTTTTT.

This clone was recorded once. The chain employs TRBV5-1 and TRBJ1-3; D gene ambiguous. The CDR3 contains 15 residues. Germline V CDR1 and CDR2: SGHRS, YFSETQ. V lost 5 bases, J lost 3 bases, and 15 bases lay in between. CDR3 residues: CASRNSENYGNTIYF. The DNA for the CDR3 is TGCGCCAGCAGAAATTCAGAGAACTATGGAAACACCATATATTTT.

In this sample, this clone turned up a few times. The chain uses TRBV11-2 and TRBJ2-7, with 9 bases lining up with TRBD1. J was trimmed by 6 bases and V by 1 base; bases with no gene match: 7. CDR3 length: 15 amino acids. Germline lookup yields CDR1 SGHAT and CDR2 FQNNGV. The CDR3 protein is CASSLVGTGTSEQYF. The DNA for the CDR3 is TGTGCCAGCAGCTTAGTGGGGACAGGGACGTCCGAGCAGTACTTC.

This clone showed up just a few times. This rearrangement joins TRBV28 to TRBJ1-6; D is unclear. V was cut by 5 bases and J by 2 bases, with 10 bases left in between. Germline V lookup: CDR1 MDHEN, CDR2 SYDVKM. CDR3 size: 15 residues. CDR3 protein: CASSPPWTYNSPLHF. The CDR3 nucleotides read TGTGCCAGCAGTCCTCCGTGGACCTATAATTCACCCCTCCACTTT.

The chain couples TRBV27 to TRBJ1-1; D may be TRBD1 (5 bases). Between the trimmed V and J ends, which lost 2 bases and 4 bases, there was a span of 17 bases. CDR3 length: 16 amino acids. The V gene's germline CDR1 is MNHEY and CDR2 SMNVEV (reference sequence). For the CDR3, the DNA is TGTGCCAGCAGTTTAGGCAGGGACTACTTGAGCACTGAAGCTTTCTTT. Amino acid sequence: CASSLGRDYLSTEAFF.

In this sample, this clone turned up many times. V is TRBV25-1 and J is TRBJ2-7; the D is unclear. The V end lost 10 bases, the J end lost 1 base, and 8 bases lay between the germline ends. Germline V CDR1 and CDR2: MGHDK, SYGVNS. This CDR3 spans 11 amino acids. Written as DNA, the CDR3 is TGTGCCACCCGTACATCCTACGAGCAGTACTTC. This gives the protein CATRTSYEQYF.

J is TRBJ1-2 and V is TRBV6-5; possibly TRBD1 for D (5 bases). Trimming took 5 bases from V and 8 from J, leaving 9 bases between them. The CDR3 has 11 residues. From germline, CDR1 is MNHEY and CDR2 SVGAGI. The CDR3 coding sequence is TGTGCCAGCAGTGAACGACAGGGCTACACCTTC. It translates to CASSERQGYTF.

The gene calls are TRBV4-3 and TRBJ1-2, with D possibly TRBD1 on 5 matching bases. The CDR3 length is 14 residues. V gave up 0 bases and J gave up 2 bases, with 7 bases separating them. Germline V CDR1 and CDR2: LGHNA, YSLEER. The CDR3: CASSQDWGNYGYTF. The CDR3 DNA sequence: TGCGCCAGCAGCCAAGATTGGGGGAACTATGGCTACACCTTC.

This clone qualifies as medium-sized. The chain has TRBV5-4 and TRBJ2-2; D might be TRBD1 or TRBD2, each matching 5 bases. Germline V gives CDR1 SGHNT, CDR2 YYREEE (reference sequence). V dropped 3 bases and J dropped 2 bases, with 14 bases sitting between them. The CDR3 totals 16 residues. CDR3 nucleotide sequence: TGTGCCAGCAGCTCGCCTCTCCGGGGCAACACCGGGGAGCTGTTTTTT. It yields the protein CASSSPLRGNTGELFF. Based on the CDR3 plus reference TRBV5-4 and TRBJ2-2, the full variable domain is ETGVTQSPTHLIKTRGQQVTLRCSSQSGHNTVSWYQQALGQGPQFIFQYYREEENGRGNFPPRFSGLQFPNYSSELNVNALELDDSALYLCASSSPLRGNTGELFFGEGSRLTVL.

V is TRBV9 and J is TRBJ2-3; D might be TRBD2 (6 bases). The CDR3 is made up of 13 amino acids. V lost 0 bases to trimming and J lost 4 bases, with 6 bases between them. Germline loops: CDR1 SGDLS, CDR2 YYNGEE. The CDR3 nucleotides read TGTGCCAGCAGCGTAGGGAGGGCAGATACGCAGTATTTT. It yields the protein CASSVGRADTQYF. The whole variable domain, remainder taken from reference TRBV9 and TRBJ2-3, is DSGVTQTPKHLITATGQRVTLRCSPRSGDLSVYWYQQSLDQGLQFLIQYYNGEERAKGNILERFSAQQFPDLHSELNLSSLELGDSALYFCASSVGRADTQYFGPGTRLTVL.

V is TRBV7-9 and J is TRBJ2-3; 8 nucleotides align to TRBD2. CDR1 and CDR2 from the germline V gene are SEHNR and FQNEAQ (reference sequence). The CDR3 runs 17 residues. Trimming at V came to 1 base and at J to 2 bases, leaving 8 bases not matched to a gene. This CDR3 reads CASSLGLGSGATDTQYF. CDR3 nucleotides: TGTGCCAGCAGCTTAGGACTGGGTAGCGGGGCCACAGATACGCAGTATTTT.

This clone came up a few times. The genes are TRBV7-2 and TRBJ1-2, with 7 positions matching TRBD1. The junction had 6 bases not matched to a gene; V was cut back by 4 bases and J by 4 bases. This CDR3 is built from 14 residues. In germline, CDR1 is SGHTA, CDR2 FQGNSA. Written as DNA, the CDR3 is TGTGCCAGCAGCTCGACAGGGTTCTTCTATGGCTACACCTTC. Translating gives CASSSTGFFYGYTF.

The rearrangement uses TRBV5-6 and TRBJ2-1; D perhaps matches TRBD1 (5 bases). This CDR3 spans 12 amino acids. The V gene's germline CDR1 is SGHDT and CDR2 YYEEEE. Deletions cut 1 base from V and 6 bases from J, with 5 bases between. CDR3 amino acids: CASSLQGNEQFF. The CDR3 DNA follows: TGTGCCAGCAGCTTGCAGGGCAATGAGCAGTTCTTC.

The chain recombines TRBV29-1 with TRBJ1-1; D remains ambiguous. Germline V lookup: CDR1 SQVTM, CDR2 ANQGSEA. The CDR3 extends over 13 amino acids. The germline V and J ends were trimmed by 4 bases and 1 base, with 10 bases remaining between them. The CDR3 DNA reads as TGCAGCGTTGTAAGGTCCACGAACACTGAAGCTTTCTTT. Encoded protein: CSVVRSTNTEAFF.

The CDR3 spells CASRLDRDYEQYF. The CDR3, as DNA: TGTGCCAGCAGGTTAGACAGGGACTACGAGCAGTACTTC. The rearrangement links TRBV5-4 to TRBJ2-7; 7 bases are shared with TRBD1. This CDR3 comprises 13 residues. V lost 5 bases and J lost 3; bases outside the gene matches: 5. Looked up from germline, CDR1 is SGHNT and CDR2 is YYREEE (reference sequence).

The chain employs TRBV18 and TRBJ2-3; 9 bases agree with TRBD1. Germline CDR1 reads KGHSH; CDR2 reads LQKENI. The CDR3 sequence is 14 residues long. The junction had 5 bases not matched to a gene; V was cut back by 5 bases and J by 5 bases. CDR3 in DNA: TGTGCCAGCTCAATGGGACAGGGCGGAGATACGCAGTATTTT. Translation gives CASSMGQGGDTQYF.

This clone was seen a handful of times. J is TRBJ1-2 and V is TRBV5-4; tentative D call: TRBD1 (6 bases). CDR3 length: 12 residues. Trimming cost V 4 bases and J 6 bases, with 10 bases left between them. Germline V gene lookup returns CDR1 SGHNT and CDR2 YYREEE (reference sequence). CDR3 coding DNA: TGTGCCAGCAGCCATAACAGGGATGGCTACACCTTC. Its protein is CASSHNRDGYTF.

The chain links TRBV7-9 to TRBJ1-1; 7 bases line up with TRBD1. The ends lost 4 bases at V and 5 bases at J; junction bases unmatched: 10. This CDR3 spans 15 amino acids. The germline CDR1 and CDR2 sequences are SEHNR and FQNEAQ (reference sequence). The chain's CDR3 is CASSSFRQGQTEAFF. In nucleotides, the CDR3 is TGTGCCAGCAGCTCATTTCGACAGGGTCAGACTGAAGCTTTCTTT.